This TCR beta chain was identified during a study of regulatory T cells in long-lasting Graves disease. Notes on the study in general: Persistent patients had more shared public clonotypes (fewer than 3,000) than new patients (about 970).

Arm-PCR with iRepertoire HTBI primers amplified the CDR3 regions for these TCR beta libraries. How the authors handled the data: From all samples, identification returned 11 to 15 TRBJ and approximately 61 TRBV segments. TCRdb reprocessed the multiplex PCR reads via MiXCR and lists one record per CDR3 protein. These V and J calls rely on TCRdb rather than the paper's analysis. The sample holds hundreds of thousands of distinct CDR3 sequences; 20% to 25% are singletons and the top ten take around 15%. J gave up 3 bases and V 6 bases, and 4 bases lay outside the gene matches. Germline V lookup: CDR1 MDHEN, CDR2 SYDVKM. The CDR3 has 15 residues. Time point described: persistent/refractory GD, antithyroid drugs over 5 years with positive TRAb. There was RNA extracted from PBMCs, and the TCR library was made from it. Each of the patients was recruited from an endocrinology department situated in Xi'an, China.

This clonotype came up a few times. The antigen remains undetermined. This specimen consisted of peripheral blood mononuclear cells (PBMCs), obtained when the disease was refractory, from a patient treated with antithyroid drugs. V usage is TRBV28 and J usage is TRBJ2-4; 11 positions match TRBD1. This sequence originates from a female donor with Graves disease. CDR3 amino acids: CASSSGTGGKNIQYF. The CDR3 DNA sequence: TGTGCCAGCAGCTCTGGGACAGGGGGCAAAAACATTCAGTACTTC.